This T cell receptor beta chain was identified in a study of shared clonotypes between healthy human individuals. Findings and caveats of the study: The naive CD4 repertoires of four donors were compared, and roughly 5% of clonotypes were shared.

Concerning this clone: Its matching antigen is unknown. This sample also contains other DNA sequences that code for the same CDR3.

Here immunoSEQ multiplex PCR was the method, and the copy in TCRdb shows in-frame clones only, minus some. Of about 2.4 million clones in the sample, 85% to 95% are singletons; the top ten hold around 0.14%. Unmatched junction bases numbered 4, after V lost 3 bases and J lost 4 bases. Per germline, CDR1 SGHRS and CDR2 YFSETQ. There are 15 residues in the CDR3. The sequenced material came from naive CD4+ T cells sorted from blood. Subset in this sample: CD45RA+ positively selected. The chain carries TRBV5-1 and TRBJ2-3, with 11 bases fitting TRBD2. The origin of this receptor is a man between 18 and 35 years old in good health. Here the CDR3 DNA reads TGCGCCAGCAGCTCTACTAGCGGGAGCGCAGATACGCAGTATTTT. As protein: CASSSTSGSADTQYF.